Listed below are T cell receptor beta chains from one sample, sequenced in a study of human T cells and chemical hapten exposure. TCRdb ran MiXCR on the RACE reads and lists one entry per CDR3 protein. This sample has about 98,000 distinct CDR3 sequences; 10% to 14% occur once, and the top ten carry approximately 3.4%. Specimen: whole blood, collected in connection with sensitization to the hapten diphenylcyclopropenone (DPC). The receptors come from a woman aged 60-75 years with alopecia areata. Some clones in this sample may be carry-over from other donors' samples. Each CDR3 is given with its conserved first and last residue. A D gene is named only where the DNA matches it firmly. The size field is filled for only some rows; it gives once, few, many or a size class.

v_call	d_call	clone_size	j_call	cdr3_nt	cdr3_aa
TRBV7-9	NA	NA	TRBJ2-3	TGTGCCAGCAGCATTAAAGGGGGGGCGACAGATACGCAGTATTTT	CASSIKGGATDTQYF
TRBV24-1	TRBD1	few	TRBJ2-7	TGTGCCACCAGTGGGACAGGGGGCGAGCAGTACTTC	CATSGTGGEQYF
TRBV12-3/TRBV12-4	TRBD1	NA	TRBJ1-4	TGTGCCAGCGGCGAACAGGGGGTAAATGAAAAACTGTTTTTT	CASGEQGVNEKLFF
TRBV19	TRBD1	many	TRBJ1-4	TGTGCCAGTAGTATAGGCTGGACAGGGGATGAAAAACTGTTTTTT	CASSIGWTGDEKLFF
TRBV12-3/TRBV12-4	NA	many	TRBJ2-2	TGTGCCAGCAGTTCCCCCCCCGGGGAGCTGTTTTTT	CASSSPPGELFF
TRBV7-9	TRBD2	few	TRBJ2-1	TGTGCCAGCAGCCGGGGGGGAGGCAATGAGCAGTTCTTC	CASSRGGGNEQFF
TRBV27	NA	few	TRBJ1-2	TGTGCCAGCAGTTTATCAACCGGGACACTTAACTATGGCTACACCTTC	CASSLSTGTLNYGYTF
TRBV7-9	NA	many	TRBJ2-7	TGTGCCAGCAGCCTTCTTACCGGGACAACCTACGAGCAGTACTTC	CASSLLTGTTYEQYF
TRBV20-1	TRBD2	many	TRBJ2-3	TGCAGTGCCCAGAGACTAGCGGGGTCGGGAGATACGCAGTATTTT	CSAQRLAGSGDTQYF
TRBV19	NA	few	TRBJ2-4	TGTGCCAGTAGTATCTGGACCGTGGAAAACATTCAGTACTTC	CASSIWTVENIQYF
TRBV5-4	TRBD1	few	TRBJ1-2	TGTGCCAGCAGCTTGGCCCGGGGCGGGACAGACTACTATGGCTACACCTTC	CASSLARGGTDYYGYTF
TRBV28	NA	many	TRBJ2-5	TGTGCCAGCACCAAAGGGCGCACAGAGACCCAGTACTTC	CASTKGRTETQYF
TRBV12-3/TRBV12-4	TRBD1	many	TRBJ1-5	TGTGCCAGCAGTTTAAGGGGGCAGAGTCAGCCCCAGCATTTT	CASSLRGQSQPQHF
TRBV10-3	TRBD2	many	TRBJ2-4	TGTGCCATCAGTGACGTCGAGACTAGCGGGGGGGTCCTACTCTTC	CAISDVETSGGVLLF